One sample yielded the 8 T cell receptor beta chains listed below, sequenced in a study of blood T cell repertoires in COVID-19. Clones were read by immunoSEQ multiplex PCR, and TCRdb kept only the in-frame ones, dropping some. The sample consists of about 200,000 clones, around 80% of them appearing once. Sequences were obtained from peripheral blood. These TCRs come from a human donor with acute or convalescent COVID-19. The donor label of this sample is uncertain.

Comments on this clone: Within the sample, other DNA sequences also encode this same CDR3. V gene TRBV28 combines with J gene TRBJ2-7; D is possibly TRBD1 (6 bases). The CDR3 length is 14 residues. Germline CDR1 and CDR2: MDHEN and SYDVKM. Trimming took off 6 bases at V and 0 bases at J, with 12 bases between the two ends. This CDR3 reads CASRRQVSSYEQYF. CDR3 DNA: TGTGCCAGCAGGAGACAGGTCTCCTCCTACGAGCAGTACTTC.

The V and J genes are TRBV23-1 and TRBJ1-5; TRBD1 matches at 7 bases. TRBV23-1 is designated an ORF whose function remains uncertain. The junction had 17 bases not matched to a gene; V was cut back by 2 bases and J by 4 bases. The CDR3 contains 19 residues. The CDR3 nucleotides read TGCGCCAGCAGTCAAGAAAGGGACAGTTGCTTCCCTCCTAATCAGCCCCAGCATTTT. It codes for CASSQERDSCFPPNQPQHF.

J is TRBJ2-1 and V is TRBV3-1 (or the pseudogene TRBV3-2), with 7 nucleotides matching TRBD1. The CDR3 sequence is 17 residues long. Germline V gene lookup returns CDR1 LGHDT and CDR2 YNNKEL (reference sequence). Losses at the gene ends were 0 bases for V and 4 bases for J; bases not matched to a gene: 9. CDR3 sequence reads: CASSQDNETGQYNEQFF. The CDR3 coding sequence is TGTGCCAGCAGCCAAGATAATGAGACAGGGCAATACAATGAGCAGTTCTTC.

The genes are TRBV9 and TRBJ2-2; TRBD1 agrees at 8 bases. Germline CDR1 reads SGDLS; CDR2 reads YYNGEE. V was pared by 0 bases and J by 3 bases, with 4 bases of the junction left unmatched. CDR3 length: 16 residues. CDR3 nucleotide sequence: TGTGCCAGCAGCGTAGAAGGACAGGGTGACACCGGGGAGCTGTTTTTT. This encodes CASSVEGQGDTGELFF.

The J gene is TRBJ1-5, the V gene TRBV20-1; TRBD1 agrees at 12 bases. Germline values: CDR1 DFQATT, CDR2 SNEGSKA (reference sequence). The CDR3 is 18 amino acids. V shed 3 bases and J 0 bases; nucleotides not matched to a gene: 9. The CDR3 sequence is CSASDRDRGPHSNQPQHF. The CDR3, as DNA: TGCAGTGCTAGTGACCGGGACAGGGGGCCTCATAGCAATCAGCCCCAGCATTTT.

The chain joins TRBV9 to TRBJ1-5; D may be TRBD1 (6 bases). This CDR3 has 16 amino acids. Trimming left V 4 bases short and J 5 bases short, with 19 bases between. Germline V gene data show CDR1 as SGDLS and CDR2 as YYNGEE. CDR3 amino acids: CASSRSGSAGDQPQHF. The CDR3 DNA sequence: TGTGCCAGCAGCAGAAGTGGATCGGCAGGGGATCAGCCCCAGCATTTT.

The chain couples TRBV30 to TRBJ2-3, with D possibly being TRBD1 (5 bases). Germline CDR1 and CDR2: GTSNPN and SVGIG (reference sequence). V lost 4 bases to trimming and J lost 1 base, with 15 bases between them. The CDR3 runs to 15 residues. CDR3 residues: CAWTPPGRGTDTQYF. Written as DNA, the CDR3 is TGTGCCTGGACCCCCCCGGGCAGGGGCACAGATACGCAGTATTTT.

The chain has TRBV12-3 or TRBV12-4 and TRBJ1-2; 7 positions match TRBD1. The CDR3 runs to 13 residues. V was clipped by 6 bases and J by 4 bases; unmatched bases: 5. CDR3: CASSWDSLYGYTF. DNA for the CDR3: TGTGCCAGCAGCTGGGACAGTCTCTATGGCTACACCTTC.